This is a list of T cell receptor beta chains from one sample in a study of blood T cells in healthy people across ages. TCRdb analysed the 5' RACE reads with MiXCR anew, one entry per CDR3 protein. The table has more than 500,000 distinct CDR3 sequences, 27% seen once; the top ten hold approximately 18%. The sequenced material came from blood. These TCRs come from a woman in her seventies in good health. Both conserved end residues are part of each CDR3. The D gene is left open where the match is weak. Clone size is stated in some rows and not others, as once, few, many or a class when expanded.

>TRBJ2-7|-|-|TRBV27
TGTGCCAGCAGTTTGAAATCCACCTTCTACGAGCAGTACTTC
CASSLKSTFYEQYF
>TRBJ2-7|few|-|TRBV5-6
TGTGCCAGCAGCCCGTATTTTGAGAGGAGCTCCTACGAGCAGTACTTC
CASSPYFERSSYEQYF
>TRBJ2-7|-|TRBD2|TRBV5-1
TGCGCCAGCAGCCCCTGGACTAGCGGGGGGTCGGCCCCCTACGAGCAGTACTTC
CASSPWTSGGSAPYEQYF
>TRBJ2-1|-|TRBD2|TRBV4-3
TGCGCCAGCAGCCAAGGGCCAGCGGGAGGGTCGTATGAGCAGTTCTTC
CASSQGPAGGSYEQFF
>TRBJ1-1|few|-|TRBV5-1
TGCGCCAGCTGCTTGGATCTGGGTACTGAAGCTTTCTTT
CASCLDLGTEAFF
>TRBJ2-1|-|-|TRBV20-1
TGCAGTGCTGATGACCCCTTAGGGTTTGACAATGAGCAGTTCTTC
CSADDPLGFDNEQFF
>TRBJ2-1|few|-|TRBV18
TGTGCCAGCTCACCTTTGTCAGGGAGAGTTAGCGATGAGCAGTTCTTC
CASSPLSGRVSDEQFF
>TRBJ2-4|few|-|TRBV9
TGTGCCAGCAGCGTAGGTGGCCGGCTCCAAAACATTCAGTACTTC
CASSVGGRLQNIQYF
>TRBJ2-1|few|-|TRBV7-9
TGTGCCAGCAGCTTAGGGACCGGGATGCAGTTCTTC
CASSLGTGMQFF
>TRBJ2-6|-|-|TRBV7-2
TGTGCCAGCAGCTTAAGGGGTCAGAGCTCTGGGGCCAACGTCCTGACTTTC
CASSLRGQSSGANVLTF
>TRBJ2-5|-|-|TRBV21-1
TGTGCCAGCAGGTGGTTAGGGGGCGAGACCCAGTACTTC
CASRWLGGETQYF
>TRBJ2-1|few|TRBD2|TRBV4-2
TGTGCCAGCAGCCCGCTAGCGGGGGGGCCTTCCTACAATGAGCAGTTCTTC
CASSPLAGGPSYNEQFF
>TRBJ1-6|-|-|TRBV4-2
TGTGCCAGCAGCCAAGATTGGGGACACCAAGATAATTCACCCCTCCACTTT
CASSQDWGHQDNSPLHF
>TRBJ1-4|-|-|TRBV6-6
TGTGCCAGCAGTCACGGGTCGCCCAATGAAAAACTGTTTTTT
CASSHGSPNEKLFF
>TRBJ2-1|few|-|TRBV24-1
TGTGCCACCAGTGATTTTGGGGGGGGGCGTTTAAATGAGCAGTTCTTC
CATSDFGGGRLNEQFF
>TRBJ1-2|-|-|TRBV7-2
TGTGCCAGCAGCTTAGCTTCGTCCGGGAGTGGCTACACCTTC
CASSLASSGSGYTF
>TRBJ2-1|-|-|TRBV5-1
TGCGCCAGCAGCTTGGGTGGCGGTACCTCCTACAATGAGCAGTTCTTC
CASSLGGGTSYNEQFF
>TRBJ2-4|-|-|TRBV3-1
TGTGCCAGCAGCCAAGGTGTTGGGCAGGACTTCATTCAGTACTTC
CASSQGVGQDFIQYF
>TRBJ1-2|few|-|TRBV7-9
TGTGCCAGCAGCTTTGGAGCCGGGACGGAGCCTTCAGGCTACACCTTC
CASSFGAGTEPSGYTF
>TRBJ2-7|few|TRBD1|TRBV29-1
TGCAGCGTTGAAAAGACAGGGGGTCCGTCCGAGCAGTACTTC
CSVEKTGGPSEQYF
>TRBJ2-5|-|-|TRBV7-6
TGTGCCAGCAGCTTAGTTGGGGGAAGAGTTCGAGAGACCCAGTACTTC
CASSLVGGRVRETQYF
>TRBJ1-1|few|-|TRBV4-3
TGCGCCAGCAGCCATGGGAGTGCGAACACTGAAGCTTTCTTT
CASSHGSANTEAFF
>TRBJ2-4|-|TRBD2|TRBV3-1
TGTGCCAGCAGCCAATTGGCAGCGGGGGGCCTGGGGACAAACATTCAGTACTTC
CASSQLAAGGLGTNIQYF
>TRBJ2-2|few|-|TRBV5-1
TGCGCCAGCAGCCCCTCGGCAGGGGGGGACGGGGAGCTGTTTTTT
CASSPSAGGDGELFF
>TRBJ2-2|few|-|TRBV2
TGTGCCAGCAGTGTTGAAGTTTTCGGGGAGCTGTTTTTT
CASSVEVFGELFF
>TRBJ1-1|-|-|TRBV9
TGTGCCAGCAGCGTACAGGGTAAGGACACTGAAGCTTTCTTT
CASSVQGKDTEAFF
>TRBJ2-1|few|-|TRBV7-2
TGTGCCAGCAGCTTACTGGGGGGAGCCCAGTACAATGAGCAGTTCTTC
CASSLLGGAQYNEQFF
>TRBJ1-1|few|TRBD1|TRBV20-1
TGCAGTGCTAGAAGGGACAGGGTAACTGAAGCTTTCTTT
CSARRDRVTEAFF